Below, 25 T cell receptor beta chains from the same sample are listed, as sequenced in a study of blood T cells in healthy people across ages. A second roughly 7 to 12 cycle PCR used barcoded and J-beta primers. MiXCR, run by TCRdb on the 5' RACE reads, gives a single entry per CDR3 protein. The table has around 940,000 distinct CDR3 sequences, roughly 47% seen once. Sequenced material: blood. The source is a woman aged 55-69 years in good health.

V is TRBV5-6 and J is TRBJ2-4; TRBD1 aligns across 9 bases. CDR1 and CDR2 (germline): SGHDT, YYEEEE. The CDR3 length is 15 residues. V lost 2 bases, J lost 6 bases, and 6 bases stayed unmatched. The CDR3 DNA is TGTGCCAGCAGCTTCCGGGACAGGGTCACAAACATTCAGTACTTC. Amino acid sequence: CASSFRDRVTNIQYF.

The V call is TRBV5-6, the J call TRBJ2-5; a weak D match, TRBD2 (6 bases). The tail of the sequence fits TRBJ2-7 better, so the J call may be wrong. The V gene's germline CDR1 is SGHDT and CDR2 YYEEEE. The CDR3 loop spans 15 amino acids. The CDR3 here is CASSLVAGWGNEQYF. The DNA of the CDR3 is TGTGCCAGCAGCTTGGTGGCGGGATGGGGAAACGAGCAGTACTTC.

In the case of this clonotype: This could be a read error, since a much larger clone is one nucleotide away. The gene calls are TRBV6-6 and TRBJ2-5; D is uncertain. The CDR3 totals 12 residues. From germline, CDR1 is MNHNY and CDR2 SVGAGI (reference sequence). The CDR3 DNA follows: TGTGTCAGCAGCTTAAGACAAGAGACCCAGTACTTC. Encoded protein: CVSSLRQETQYF.

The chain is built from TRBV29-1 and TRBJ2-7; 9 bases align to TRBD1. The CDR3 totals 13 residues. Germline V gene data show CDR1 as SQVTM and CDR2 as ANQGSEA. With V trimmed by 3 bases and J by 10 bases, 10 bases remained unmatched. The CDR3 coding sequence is TGCAGCGTTGAGGCCGGACAGGGGTCCGGTCAGTACTTC. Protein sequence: CSVEAGQGSGQYF.

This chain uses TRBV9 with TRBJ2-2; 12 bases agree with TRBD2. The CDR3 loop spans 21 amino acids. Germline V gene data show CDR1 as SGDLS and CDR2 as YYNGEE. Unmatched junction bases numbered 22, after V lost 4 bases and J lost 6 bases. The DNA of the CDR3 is TGTGCCAGCAGCCCCCCTCCAAGGGCTAGCGGGAGGGCCTTCAACGCCGGGGAGCTGTTTTTT. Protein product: CASSPPPRASGRAFNAGELFF. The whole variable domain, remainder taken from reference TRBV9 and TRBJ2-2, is DSGVTQTPKHLITATGQRVTLRCSPRSGDLSVYWYQQSLDQGLQFLIQYYNGEERAKGNILERFSAQQFPDLHSELNLSSLELGDSALYFCASSPPPRASGRAFNAGELFFGEGSRLTVL.

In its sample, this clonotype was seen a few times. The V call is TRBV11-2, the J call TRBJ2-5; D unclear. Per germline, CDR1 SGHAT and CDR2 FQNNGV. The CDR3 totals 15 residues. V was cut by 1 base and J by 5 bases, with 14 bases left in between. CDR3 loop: CASSLVGLQLETQYF. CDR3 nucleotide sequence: TGTGCCAGCAGCTTAGTGGGCCTACAGTTGGAGACCCAGTACTTC.

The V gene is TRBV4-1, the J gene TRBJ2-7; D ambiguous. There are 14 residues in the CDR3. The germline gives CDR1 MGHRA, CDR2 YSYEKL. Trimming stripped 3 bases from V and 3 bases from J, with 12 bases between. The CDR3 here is CASSQGILGYEQYF. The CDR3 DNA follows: TGCGCCAGCAGCCAGGGCATCCTTGGCTACGAGCAGTACTTC.

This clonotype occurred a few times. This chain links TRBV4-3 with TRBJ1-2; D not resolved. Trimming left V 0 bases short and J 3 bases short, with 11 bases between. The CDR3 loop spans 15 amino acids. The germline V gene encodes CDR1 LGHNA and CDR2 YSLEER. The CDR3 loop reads CASSQDGPGDYGYTF. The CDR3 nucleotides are TGCGCCAGCAGCCAAGATGGCCCGGGAGACTATGGCTACACCTTC.

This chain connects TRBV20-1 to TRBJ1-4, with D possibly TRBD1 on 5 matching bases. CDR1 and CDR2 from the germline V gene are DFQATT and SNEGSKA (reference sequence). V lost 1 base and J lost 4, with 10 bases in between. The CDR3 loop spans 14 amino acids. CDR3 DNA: TGCAGTGCTAGAGGAAACAGGAATAATGAAAAACTGTTTTTT. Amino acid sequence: CSARGNRNNEKLFF.

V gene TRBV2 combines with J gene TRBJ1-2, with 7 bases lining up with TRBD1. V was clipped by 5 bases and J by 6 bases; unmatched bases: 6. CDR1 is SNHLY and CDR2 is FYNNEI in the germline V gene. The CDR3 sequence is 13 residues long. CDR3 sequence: CASSRQGTDGYTF. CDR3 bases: TGTGCCAGCAGTAGACAGGGAACCGATGGCTACACCTTC.

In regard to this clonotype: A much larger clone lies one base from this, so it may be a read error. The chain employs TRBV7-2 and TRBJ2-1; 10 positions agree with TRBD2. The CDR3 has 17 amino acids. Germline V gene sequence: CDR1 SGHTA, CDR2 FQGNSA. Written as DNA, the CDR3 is TGTGCCAGCCGCTTAGCGCGGACTAGCGGACCAAGGAATGAGCAGTTCTTC. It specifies CASRLARTSGPRNEQFF.

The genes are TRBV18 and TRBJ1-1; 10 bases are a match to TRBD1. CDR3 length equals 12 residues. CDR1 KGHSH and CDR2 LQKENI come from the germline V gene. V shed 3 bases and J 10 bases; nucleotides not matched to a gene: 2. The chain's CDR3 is CASSPWDRGAFF. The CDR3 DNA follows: TGTGCCAGCTCACCGTGGGACAGGGGAGCTTTCTTT.

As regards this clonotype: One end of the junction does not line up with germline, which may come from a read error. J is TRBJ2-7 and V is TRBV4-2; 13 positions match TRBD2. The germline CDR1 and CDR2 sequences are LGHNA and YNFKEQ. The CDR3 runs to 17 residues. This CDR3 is CACSQVQTSGRSYEQYF. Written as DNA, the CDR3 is TGTGCCTGCAGCCAGGTGCAGACTAGCGGGAGGTCGTACGAGCAGTACTTC.

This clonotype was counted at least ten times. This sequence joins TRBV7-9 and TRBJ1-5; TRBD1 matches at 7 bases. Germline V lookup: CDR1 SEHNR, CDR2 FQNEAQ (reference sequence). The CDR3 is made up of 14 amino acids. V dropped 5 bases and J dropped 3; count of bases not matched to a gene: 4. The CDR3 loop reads CASSGGTDNQPQHF. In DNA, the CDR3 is TGTGCCAGCAGCGGAGGGACAGACAATCAGCCCCAGCATTTT.

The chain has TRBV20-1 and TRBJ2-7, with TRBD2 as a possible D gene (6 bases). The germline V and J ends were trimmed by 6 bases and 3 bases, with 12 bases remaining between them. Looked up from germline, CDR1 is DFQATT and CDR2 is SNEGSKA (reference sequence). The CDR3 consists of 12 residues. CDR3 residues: CSARRAGYEQYF. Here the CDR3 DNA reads TGCAGTGCCCGGAGGGCCGGCTACGAGCAGTACTTC.

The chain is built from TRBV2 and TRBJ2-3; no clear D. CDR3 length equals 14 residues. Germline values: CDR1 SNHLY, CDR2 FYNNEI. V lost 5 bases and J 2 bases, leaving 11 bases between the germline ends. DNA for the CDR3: TGTGCCAGCAGTTCCCCACTCGACACAGATACGCAGTATTTT. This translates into CASSSPLDTDTQYF.

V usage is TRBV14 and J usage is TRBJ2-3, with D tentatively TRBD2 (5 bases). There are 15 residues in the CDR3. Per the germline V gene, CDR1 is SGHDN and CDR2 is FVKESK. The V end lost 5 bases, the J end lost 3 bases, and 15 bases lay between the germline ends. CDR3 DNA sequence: TGTGCCAGCAGCTTTTCGATAGCGAAGACAGATACGCAGTATTTT. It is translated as CASSFSIAKTDTQYF.

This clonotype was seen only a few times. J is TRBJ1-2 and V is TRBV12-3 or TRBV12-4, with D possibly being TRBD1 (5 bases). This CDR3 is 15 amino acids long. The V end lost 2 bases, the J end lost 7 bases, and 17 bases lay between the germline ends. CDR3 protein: CASSLNRMAWGGYTF. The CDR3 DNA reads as TGTGCCAGCAGTTTAAACAGGATGGCTTGGGGTGGCTACACCTTC.

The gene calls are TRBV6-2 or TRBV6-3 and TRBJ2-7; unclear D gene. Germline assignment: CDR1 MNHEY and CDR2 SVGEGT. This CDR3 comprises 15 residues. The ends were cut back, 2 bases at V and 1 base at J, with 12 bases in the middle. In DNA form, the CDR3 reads TGTGCCAGCAGTTACATTTGGCCGGAATCCTACGAGCAGTACTTC. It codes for CASSYIWPESYEQYF.

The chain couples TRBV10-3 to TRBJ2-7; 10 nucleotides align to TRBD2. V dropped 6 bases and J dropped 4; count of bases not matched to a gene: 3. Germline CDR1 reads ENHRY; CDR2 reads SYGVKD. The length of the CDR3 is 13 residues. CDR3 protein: CAIRASGSYEQYF. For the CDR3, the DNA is TGTGCCATCAGGGCTAGCGGGAGTTACGAGCAGTACTTC.

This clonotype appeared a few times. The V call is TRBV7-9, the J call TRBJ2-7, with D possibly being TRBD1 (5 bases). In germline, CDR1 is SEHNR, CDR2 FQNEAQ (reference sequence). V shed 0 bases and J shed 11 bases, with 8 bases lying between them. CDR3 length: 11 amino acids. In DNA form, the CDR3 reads TGTGCCAGCAGCTTAGCAGGGGAAGAGTACTTC. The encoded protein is CASSLAGEEYF.

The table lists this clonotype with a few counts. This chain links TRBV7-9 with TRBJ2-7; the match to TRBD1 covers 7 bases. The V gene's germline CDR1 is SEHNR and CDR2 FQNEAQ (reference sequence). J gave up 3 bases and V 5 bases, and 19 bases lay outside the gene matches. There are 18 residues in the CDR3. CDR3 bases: TGTGCCAGCAGCCTAGGGCCCGGGGACAGAACCTCGGGCTACGAGCAGTACTTC. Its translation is CASSLGPGDRTSGYEQYF.

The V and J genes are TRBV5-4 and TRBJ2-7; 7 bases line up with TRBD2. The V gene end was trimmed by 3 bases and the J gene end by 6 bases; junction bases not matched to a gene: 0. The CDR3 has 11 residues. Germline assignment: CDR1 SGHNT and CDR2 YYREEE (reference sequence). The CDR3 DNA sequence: TGTGCCAGCAGCTGGGGGGGCGAGCAGTACTTC. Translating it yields CASSWGGEQYF.

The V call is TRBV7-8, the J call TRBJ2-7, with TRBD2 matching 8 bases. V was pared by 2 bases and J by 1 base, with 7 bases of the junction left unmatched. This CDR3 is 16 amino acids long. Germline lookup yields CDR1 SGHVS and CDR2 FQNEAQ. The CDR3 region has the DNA TGTGCCAGCAGCTTATCAACGGGAGGGCCTTCCTACGAGCAGTACTTC. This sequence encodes CASSLSTGGPSYEQYF. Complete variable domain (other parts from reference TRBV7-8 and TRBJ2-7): GAGVSQSPRYKVAKRGQDVALRCDPISGHVSLFWYQQALGQGPEFLTYFQNEAQLDKSGLPSDRFFAERPEGSVSTLKIQRTQQEDSAVYLCASSLSTGGPSYEQYFGPGTRLTVT.

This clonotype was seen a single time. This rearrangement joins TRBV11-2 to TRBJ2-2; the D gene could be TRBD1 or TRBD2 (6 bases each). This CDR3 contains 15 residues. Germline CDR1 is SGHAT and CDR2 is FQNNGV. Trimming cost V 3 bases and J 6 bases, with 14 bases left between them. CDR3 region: CASSFIGGSPGELFF. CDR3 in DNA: TGTGCCAGCAGCTTTATAGGGGGGTCCCCCGGGGAGCTGTTTTTT.